The rows below give T cell receptor beta chains drawn from one sample of a study of shared clonotypes between healthy human individuals. Assay used: immunoSEQ multiplex PCR; TCRdb lists only in-frame clones, some missing. The sample contains under 650,000 clones, 90% to 96% of which appear only once. Sequenced: naive CD4+ T cells sorted from blood. The origin of the receptors is a woman aged 25-40 years in good health. The CDR3 runs from the conserved cysteine through the conserved F or W. The D gene is left open where the match is weak. For some rows the clone size is stated as once, few or many, or as a class when expanded; others skip it.

abundance	v_gene	d_gene	len	j_gene	CDR3aa	CDR3nt
NA	TRBV19	TRBD1	16	TRBJ2-7	CASSTAAGGRVYEQYF	TGTGCCAGTAGTACCGCCGCAGGGGGAAGAGTCTACGAGCAGTACTTC
few	TRBV2	NA	13	TRBJ2-7	CASSEEDTYEQYF	TGTGCCAGCAGTGAAGAGGACACCTACGAGCAGTACTTC
NA	TRBV7-2	NA	15	TRBJ1-5	CASSWGQGTNQPQHF	TGTGCCAGCAGCTGGGGGCAGGGGACGAATCAGCCCCAGCATTTT
NA	TRBV7-9	TRBD1	15	TRBJ1-5	CASSPTGGSRQPQHF	TGTGCCAGCAGCCCCACAGGGGGTTCACGTCAGCCCCAGCATTTT
once	TRBV7-3	NA	12	TRBJ2-1	CASSHGDNEQFF	TGTGCCAGCAGTCATGGGGACAATGAGCAGTTCTTC
once	TRBV5-5	NA	18	TRBJ2-5	CANTGRCLATGKQETQYF	TGTGCTAACACGGGGAGGTGTTTAGCGACGGGTAAACAAGAGACCCAGTACTTC
NA	TRBV10-3	NA	14	TRBJ2-7	CAISEFPLRGEQYF	TGTGCCATCAGTGAGTTCCCGTTAAGGGGCGAGCAGTACTTC
NA	TRBV18	TRBD1	15	TRBJ2-7	CASSPTGTGLYEQYF	TGTGCCAGCTCGCCTACCGGGACAGGGCTCTACGAGCAGTACTTC
NA	TRBV18	NA	16	TRBJ1-4	CASSPPGTSLWEKLFF	TGTGCCAGCTCACCACCCGGGACAAGCCTCTGGGAAAAACTGTTTTTT
NA	TRBV19	NA	13	TRBJ2-2	CASRPGFTGELFF	TGTGCCAGTAGGCCGGGGTTCACCGGGGAGCTGTTTTTT
NA	TRBV7-9	NA	13	TRBJ1-6	CASSLVGESPLHF	TGTGCCAGCAGCTTAGTAGGGGAATCACCCCTCCACTTT
NA	TRBV6-4	NA	16	TRBJ2-3	CASSDWVEKATDTQYF	TGTGCCAGCAGTGACTGGGTCGAGAAAGCCACAGATACGCAGTATTTT
once	TRBV5-4	NA	15	TRBJ1-2	CASSSPNRFDYGYTF	TGTGCCAGCAGCTCCCCAAACAGGTTCGACTATGGCTACACCTTC
NA	TRBV7-9	TRBD2	15	TRBJ2-1	CASSPWGLATGEQFF	TGTGCCAGCAGCCCATGGGGACTAGCAACGGGAGAGCAGTTCTTC
few	TRBV30	TRBD1	12	TRBJ1-1	CARTGSNTEAFF	TGTGCCAGGACAGGGTCCAACACTGAAGCTTTCTTT
NA	TRBV5-1	NA	16	TRBJ1-5	CASSLAPDLNNQPQHF	TGCGCCAGCAGCTTGGCCCCGGATCTTAACAATCAGCCCCAGCATTTT
NA	TRBV19	TRBD1	16	TRBJ2-1	CASSITPAQGNNEQFF	TGTGCCAGTAGTATAACCCCCGCACAGGGGAACAATGAGCAGTTCTTC
NA	TRBV30	TRBD2	15	TRBJ2-7	CAWSAGLAANNEQYF	TGTGCCTGGAGTGCCGGACTAGCGGCGAATAACGAGCAGTACTTC
NA	TRBV28	TRBD2	16	TRBJ2-7	CASSLFGTSGVYEQYF	TGTGCCAGCAGTTTGTTCGGGACTAGCGGCGTATACGAGCAGTACTTC
NA	TRBV19	NA	14	TRBJ1-4	CASSIGRGNEKLFF	TGTGCCAGTAGTATAGGCAGGGGAAATGAAAAACTGTTTTTT
NA	TRBV4-2	TRBD2	13	TRBJ2-7	CASSLGGSYEQYF	TGTGCCAGCAGCTTGGGAGGGAGCTACGAGCAGTACTTC
NA	TRBV10-3	NA	13	TRBJ1-1	CATRQEMNTEAFF	TGTGCCACCCGACAAGAAATGAACACTGAAGCTTTCTTT